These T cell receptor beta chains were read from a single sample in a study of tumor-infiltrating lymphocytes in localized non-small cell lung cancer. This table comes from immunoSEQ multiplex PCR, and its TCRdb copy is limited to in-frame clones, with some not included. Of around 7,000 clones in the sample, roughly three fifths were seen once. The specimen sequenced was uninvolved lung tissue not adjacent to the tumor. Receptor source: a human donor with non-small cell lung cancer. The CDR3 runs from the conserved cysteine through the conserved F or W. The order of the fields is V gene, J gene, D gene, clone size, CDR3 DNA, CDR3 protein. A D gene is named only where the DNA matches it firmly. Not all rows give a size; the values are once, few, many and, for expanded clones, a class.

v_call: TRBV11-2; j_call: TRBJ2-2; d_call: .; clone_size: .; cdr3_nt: TGTGCCAGCAGCTTTGTGGGGGTCCAACTCACCGGGGAGCTGTTTTTT; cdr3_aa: CASSFVGVQLTGELFF
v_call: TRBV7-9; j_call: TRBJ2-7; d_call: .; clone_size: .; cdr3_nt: TGTGCCAGCAGCTTAGGCGGGTCGCCCTACGAGCAGTACTTC; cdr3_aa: CASSLGGSPYEQYF
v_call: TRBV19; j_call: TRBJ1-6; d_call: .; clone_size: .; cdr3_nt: TGTGCCAGTAGTATTATCCCTATGATCCTCCACTTT; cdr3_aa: CASSIIPMILHF
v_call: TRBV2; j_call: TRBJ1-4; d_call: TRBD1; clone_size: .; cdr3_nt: TGTGCCAGCCTCGAAGGGATAGGACAGGGAGAAACTAATGAAAAACTGTTTTTT; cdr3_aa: CASLEGIGQGETNEKLFF
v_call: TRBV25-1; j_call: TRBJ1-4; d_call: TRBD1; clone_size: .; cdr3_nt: TGTGCCAGCAGTCACACAGGGGGCGTTGAAAAACTGTTTTTT; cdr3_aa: CASSHTGGVEKLFF
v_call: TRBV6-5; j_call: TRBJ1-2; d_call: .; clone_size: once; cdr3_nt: TGTGCCAGCAGTCCTCTGATGGCCGCTAACTATGGCTACACCTTC; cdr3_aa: CASSPLMAANYGYTF
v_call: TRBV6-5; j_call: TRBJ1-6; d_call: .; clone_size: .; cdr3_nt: TGTGCCAGCAGTTACACCAATTCACCCCTCCACTTT; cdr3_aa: CASSYTNSPLHF
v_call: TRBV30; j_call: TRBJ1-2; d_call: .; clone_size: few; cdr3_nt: TGTGCCTGGAGTGTAGGGCGGGATCACTATGGCTACACCTTC; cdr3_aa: CAWSVGRDHYGYTF
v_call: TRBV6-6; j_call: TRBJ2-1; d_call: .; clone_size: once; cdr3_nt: TGTGCCAGCATCTACGGCGGGACACAATTTAACAATGAGCAGTTCTTC; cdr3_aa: CASIYGGTQFNNEQFF
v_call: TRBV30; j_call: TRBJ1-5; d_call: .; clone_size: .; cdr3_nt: TGTGCCTGGAACTCTTTAACCTCCGGTCCCAATCAGCCCCAGCATTTT; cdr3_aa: CAWNSLTSGPNQPQHF
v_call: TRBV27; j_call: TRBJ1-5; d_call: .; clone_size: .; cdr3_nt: TGTGCCAGCAGTCCCCGCAAGTTATCGATAAATCAGCCCCAGCATTTT; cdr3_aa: CASSPRKLSINQPQHF
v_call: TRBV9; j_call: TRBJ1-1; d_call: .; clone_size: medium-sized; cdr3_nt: TGTGCCAGCAGCGCCGAACCGGGACTACCGAACGCTTTCTTT; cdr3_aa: CASSAEPGLPNAFF
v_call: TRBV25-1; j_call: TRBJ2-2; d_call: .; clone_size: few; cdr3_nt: TGTGCCAGCATCCGACCCACCGGGGAGCTGTTTTTT; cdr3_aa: CASIRPTGELFF
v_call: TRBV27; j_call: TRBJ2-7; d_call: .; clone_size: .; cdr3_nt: TGTGCCAGCAGAGGTATAGGTTACGAGCAGTACTTC; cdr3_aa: CASRGIGYEQYF
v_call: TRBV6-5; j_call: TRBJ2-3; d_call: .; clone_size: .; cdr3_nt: TGTGCCAGCAGTTACCAGGCAGGGGGCACAGATACGCAGTATTTT; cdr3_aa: CASSYQAGGTDTQYF
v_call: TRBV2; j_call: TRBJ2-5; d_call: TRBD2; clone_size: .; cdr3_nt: TGTGCCAGCAGTGAAGGGCAGGGAGGGTTTGAGACCCAGTACTTC; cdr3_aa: CASSEGQGGFETQYF
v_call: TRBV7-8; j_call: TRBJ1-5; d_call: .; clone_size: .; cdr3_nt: TGTGCCAGCAGCTTAGTAGCCGGGAATAGCAATCAGCCCCAGCATTTT; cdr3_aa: CASSLVAGNSNQPQHF
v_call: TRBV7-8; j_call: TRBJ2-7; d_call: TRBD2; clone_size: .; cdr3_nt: TGTGCCAGCAGCCCCAGACTAGCGGGGGGGGACGAGCAGTACTTC; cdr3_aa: CASSPRLAGGDEQYF
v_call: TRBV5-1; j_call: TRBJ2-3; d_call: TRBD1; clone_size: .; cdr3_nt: TGCGCCAGCAGCCGGACAGGGTCCAGCGCAGATACGCAGTATTTT; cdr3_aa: CASSRTGSSADTQYF
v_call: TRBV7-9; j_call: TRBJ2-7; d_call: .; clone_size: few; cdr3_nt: TGTGCCAGCAGCTTTGTATCTGGGTCAAGCGGCTACGAGCAGTACTTC; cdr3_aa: CASSFVSGSSGYEQYF
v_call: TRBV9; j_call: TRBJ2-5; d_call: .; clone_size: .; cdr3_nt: TGTGCCAGCAGCGTAGAGGCTAAGGAGACCCAGTACTTC; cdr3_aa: CASSVEAKETQYF
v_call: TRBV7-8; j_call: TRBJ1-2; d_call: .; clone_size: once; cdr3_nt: TGTGCCAGCAGCCCACAGGGCGCTGGCTACACCTTC; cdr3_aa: CASSPQGAGYTF
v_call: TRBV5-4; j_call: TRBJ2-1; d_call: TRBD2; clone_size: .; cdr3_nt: TGTGCCAGCAGCTTGTTCGAGGCGGGGGGGGCCTACAATGAGCAGTTCTTC; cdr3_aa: CASSLFEAGGAYNEQFF
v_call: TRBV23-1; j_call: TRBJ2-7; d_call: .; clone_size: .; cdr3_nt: TGCGCCAGCAGTCAATCGTCACCAACGGGACCCCTTAATTACGAGCAGTACTTC; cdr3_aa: CASSQSSPTGPLNYEQYF
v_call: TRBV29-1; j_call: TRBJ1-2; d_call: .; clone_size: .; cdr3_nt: TGCAGCGTTGAAGGCAAGGGCCCCGGGGGCTATGGCTACACCTTC; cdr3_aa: CSVEGKGPGGYGYTF
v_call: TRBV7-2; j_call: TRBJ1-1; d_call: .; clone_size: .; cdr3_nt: TGTGCCAGCAGCTTACTGGGAACTGAAGCTTTCTTT; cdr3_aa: CASSLLGTEAFF
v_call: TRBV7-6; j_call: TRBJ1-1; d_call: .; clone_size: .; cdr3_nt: TGTGCCAGCAGCTCAAGCCAACAGAGAGACACTGAAGCTTTCTTT; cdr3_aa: CASSSSQQRDTEAFF